The clone carrying this TCR beta chain was recorded a few times. Its antigen remains unknown. This CDR3 has 14 amino acids. V was pared by 3 bases and J by 1 base, with 5 bases of the junction left unmatched. Germline CDR1 reads DFQATT; CDR2 reads SNEGSKA (reference sequence). With a J-beta primer mix and a sample-barcoded 5' primer, a second PCR ran 7 to 11 cycles. TCRdb ran MiXCR on the 5' RACE reads and lists one entry per CDR3 protein. This sample has fewer than 800,000 distinct CDR3 sequences; roughly 50% occur once, and the top ten carry 30% to 35%. The data belong to a study of blood T cells in healthy people across ages. Study-level results: The long-lived group displayed more naive CD4+ cells, plus higher diversity, than the aged donors did.

The chain recombines TRBV20-1 with TRBJ2-5; TRBD2 aligns across 7 bases. This TCR came from a woman aged 60-70 years in good health. The sample was blood. The CDR3 bases are TGCAGTGCTAGGAGCGGGACTACCCAAGAGACCCAGTACTTC. Translation gives CSARSGTTQETQYF.